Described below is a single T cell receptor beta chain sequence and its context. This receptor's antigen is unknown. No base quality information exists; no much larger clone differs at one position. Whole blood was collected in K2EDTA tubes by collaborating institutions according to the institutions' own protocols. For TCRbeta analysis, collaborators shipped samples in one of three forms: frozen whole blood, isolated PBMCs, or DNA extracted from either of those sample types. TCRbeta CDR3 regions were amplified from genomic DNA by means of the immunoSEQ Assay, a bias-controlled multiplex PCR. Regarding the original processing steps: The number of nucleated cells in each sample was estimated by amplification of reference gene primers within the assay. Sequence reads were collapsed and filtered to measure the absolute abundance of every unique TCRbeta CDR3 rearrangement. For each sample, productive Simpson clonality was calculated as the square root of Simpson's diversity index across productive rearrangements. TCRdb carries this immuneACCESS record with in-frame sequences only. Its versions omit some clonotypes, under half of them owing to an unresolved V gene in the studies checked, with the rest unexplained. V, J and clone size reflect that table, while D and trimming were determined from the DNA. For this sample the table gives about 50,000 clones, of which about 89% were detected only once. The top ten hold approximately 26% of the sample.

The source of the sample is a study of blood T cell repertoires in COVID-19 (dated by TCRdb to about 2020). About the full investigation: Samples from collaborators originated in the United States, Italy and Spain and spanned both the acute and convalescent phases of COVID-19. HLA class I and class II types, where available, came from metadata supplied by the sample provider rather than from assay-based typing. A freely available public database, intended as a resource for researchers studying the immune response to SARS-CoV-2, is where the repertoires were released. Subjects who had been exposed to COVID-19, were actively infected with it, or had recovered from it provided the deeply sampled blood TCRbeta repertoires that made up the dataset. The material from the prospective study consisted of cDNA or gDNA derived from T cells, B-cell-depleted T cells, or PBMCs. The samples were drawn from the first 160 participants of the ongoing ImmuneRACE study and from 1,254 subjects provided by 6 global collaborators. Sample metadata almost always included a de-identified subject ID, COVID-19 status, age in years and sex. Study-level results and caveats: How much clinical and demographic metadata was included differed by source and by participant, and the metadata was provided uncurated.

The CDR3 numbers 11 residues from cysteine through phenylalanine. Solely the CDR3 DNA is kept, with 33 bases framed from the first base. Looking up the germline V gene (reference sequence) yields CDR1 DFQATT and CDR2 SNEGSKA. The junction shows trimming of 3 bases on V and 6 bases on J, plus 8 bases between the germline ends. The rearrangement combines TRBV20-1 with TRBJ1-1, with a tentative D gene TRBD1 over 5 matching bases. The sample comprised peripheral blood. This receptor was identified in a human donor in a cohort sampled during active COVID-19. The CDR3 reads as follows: CSASQGPEAFF. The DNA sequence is TGCAGTGCTAGCCAGGGCCCTGAAGCTTTCTTT.